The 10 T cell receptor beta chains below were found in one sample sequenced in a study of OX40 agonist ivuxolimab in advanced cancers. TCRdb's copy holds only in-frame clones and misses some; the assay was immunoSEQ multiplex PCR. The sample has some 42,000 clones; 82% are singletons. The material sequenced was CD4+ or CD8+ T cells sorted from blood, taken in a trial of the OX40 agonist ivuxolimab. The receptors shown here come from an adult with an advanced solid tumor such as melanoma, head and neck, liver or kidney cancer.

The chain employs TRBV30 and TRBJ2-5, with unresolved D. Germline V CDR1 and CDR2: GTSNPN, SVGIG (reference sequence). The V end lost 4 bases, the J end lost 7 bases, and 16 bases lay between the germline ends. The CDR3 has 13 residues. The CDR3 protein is CAWTRPEEGTQYF. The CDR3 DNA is TGTGCCTGGACACGTCCGGAAGAAGGGACCCAGTACTTC. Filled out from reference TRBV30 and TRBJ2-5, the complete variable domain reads SQTIHQWPATLVQPVGSPLSLECTVEGTSNPNLYWYRQAAGRGLQLLFYSVGIGQISSEVPQNLSASRPQDRQFILSSKKLLLSDSGFYLCAWTRPEEGTQYFGPGTRLLVL.

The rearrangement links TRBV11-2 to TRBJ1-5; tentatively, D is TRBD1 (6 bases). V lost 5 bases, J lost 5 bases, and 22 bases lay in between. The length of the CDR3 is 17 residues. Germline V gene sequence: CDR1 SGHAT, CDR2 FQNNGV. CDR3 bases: TGTGCCAGCAGCCCATATCCGAAGGGGGGGAGAGATCAGCCCCAGCATTTT. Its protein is CASSPYPKGGRDQPQHF.

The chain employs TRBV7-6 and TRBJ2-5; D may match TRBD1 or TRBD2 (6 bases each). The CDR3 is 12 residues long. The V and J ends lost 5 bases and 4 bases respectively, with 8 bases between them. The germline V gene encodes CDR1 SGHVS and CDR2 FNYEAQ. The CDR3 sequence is CASSEGGETQYF. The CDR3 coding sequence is TGTGCCAGCAGCGAGGGGGGAGAGACCCAGTACTTC. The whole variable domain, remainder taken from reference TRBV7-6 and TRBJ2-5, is GAGVSQSPRYKVTKRGQDVALRCDPISGHVSLYWYRQALGQGPEFLTYFNYEAQQDKSGLPNDRFSAERPEGSISTLTIQRTEQRDSAMYRCASSEGGETQYFGPGTRLLVL.

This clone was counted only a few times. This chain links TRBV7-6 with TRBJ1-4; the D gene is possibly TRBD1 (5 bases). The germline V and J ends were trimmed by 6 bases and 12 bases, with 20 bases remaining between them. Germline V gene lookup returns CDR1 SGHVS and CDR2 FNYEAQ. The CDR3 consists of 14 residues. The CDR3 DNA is TGTGCCAGCAGTCCTAGTGGCACGCCGGGGGAACTGTTTTTT. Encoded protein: CASSPSGTPGELFF.

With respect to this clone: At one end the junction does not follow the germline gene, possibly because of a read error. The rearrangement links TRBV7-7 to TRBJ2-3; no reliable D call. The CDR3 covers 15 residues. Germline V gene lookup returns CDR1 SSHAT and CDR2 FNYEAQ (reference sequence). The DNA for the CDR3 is TGTGCTAGCAGCTTAGGCCTGGCCGCCACAGATACGCAGTATTTT. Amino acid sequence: CASSLGLAATDTQYF.

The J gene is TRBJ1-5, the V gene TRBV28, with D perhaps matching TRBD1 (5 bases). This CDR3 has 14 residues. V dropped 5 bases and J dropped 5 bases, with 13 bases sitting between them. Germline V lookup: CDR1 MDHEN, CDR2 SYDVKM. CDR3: CASSPPDTYQPQHF. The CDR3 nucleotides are TGTGCCAGCAGTCCCCCGGACACCTATCAGCCCCAGCATTTT.

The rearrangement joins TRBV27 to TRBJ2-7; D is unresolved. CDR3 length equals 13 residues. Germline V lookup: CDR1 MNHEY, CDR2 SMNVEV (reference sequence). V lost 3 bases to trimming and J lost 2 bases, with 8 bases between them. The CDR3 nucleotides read TGTGCCAGCAGTTTGGGTGGACCCTACGAGCAGTACTTC. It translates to CASSLGGPYEQYF.

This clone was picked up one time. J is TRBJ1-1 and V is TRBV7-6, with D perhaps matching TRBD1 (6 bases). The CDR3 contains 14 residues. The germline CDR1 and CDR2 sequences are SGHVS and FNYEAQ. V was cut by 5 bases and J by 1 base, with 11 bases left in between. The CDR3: CASSRGGRNTEAFF. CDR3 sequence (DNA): TGTGCCAGCAGCCGAGGGGGGAGGAACACTGAAGCTTTCTTT.

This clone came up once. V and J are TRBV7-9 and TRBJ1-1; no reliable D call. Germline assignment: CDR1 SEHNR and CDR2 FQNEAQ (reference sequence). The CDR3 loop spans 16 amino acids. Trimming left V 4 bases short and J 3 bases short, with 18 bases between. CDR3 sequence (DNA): TGTGCCAGCAGCTCGACGCCGGCACAGTGGGACACTGAAGCTTTCTTT. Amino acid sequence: CASSSTPAQWDTEAFF.

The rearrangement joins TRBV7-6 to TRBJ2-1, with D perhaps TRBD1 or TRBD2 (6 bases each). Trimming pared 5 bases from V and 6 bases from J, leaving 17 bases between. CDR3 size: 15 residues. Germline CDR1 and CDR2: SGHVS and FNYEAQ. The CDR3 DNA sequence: TGTGCCAGCAGCACCGGCCCGGGGGCACCCAATGAGCAGTTCTTC. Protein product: CASSTGPGAPNEQFF.